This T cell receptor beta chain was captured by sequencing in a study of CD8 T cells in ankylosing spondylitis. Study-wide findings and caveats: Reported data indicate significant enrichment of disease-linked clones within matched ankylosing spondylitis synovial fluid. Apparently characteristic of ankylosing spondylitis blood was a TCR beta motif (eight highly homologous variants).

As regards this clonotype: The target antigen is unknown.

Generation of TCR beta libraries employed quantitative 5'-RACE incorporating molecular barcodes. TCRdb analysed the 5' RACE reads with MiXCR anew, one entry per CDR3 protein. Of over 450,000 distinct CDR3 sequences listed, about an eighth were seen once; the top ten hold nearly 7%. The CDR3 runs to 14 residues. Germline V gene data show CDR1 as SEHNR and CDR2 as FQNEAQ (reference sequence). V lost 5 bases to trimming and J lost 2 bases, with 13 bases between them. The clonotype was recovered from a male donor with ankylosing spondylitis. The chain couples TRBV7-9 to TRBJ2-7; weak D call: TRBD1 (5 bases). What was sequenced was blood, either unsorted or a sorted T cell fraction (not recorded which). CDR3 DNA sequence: TGTGCCAGCAGCCGACAACAGGTCCCCTACGAGCAGTACTTC. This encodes CASSRQQVPYEQYF.